A selection of T cell receptor beta chains follows, all from one sample in a study of T cell responses to AZD1222 COVID-19 vaccine. The repertoire was sequenced with immunoSEQ multiplex PCR; TCRdb's copy has only in-frame clones and lacks some. In the table there are 100,000 to 150,000 clones, roughly 89% of which are singletons. This specimen consisted of peripheral blood, obtained on day 0 of AZD1222 vaccination. Every receptor here comes from an adult in good health. The CDR3 runs from the conserved cysteine through the conserved F or W. A D gene is named only where the DNA matches it firmly. The size field is filled for only some rows; it gives once, few, many or a size class.

DNA,CDR3,J,D,V,size
TGTGCCTGGTTTGGGACAGGGGGCCCTTATGGCTACACCTTC,CAWFGTGGPYGYTF,TRBJ1-2,TRBD1,TRBV30,once
TGTGCCAGCAGTGAAGCGGGAGTTGCAGATACGCAGTATTTT,CASSEAGVADTQYF,TRBJ2-3,-,TRBV6-1,-
TGCGCCAGCAGCTTGGCGGGGACAGGGAAGGTCTACGAGCAGTACTTC,CASSLAGTGKVYEQYF,TRBJ2-7,TRBD1,TRBV5-1,-
TGTGCCAGCAGTTACTGGGACAGGAACACTGAAGCTTTCTTT,CASSYWDRNTEAFF,TRBJ1-1,TRBD1,TRBV6-6,-
TGCGCCAGCAGCCAGGCCCACCCCGGGACAGGGAGGGGTGGCTACACCTTC,CASSQAHPGTGRGGYTF,TRBJ1-2,TRBD1,TRBV5-1,-
TGTGCCAGCAGCCAAGGACAGCTTCAAGAGACCCAGTACTTC,CASSQGQLQETQYF,TRBJ2-5,-,TRBV6-5,-
TGTGCCAGCAGTTCCCTCTACGAGCAGTACTTC,CASSSLYEQYF,TRBJ2-7,-,TRBV6-2/TRBV6-3,-
TGTGCCAGCTCGCCGATGTCCACGGGGAACACTGAAGCTTTCTTT,CASSPMSTGNTEAFF,TRBJ1-1,-,TRBV18,once
TGTGCCAGCAGCTTCCTTGACAGGGCTCACAATGGCTACACCTTC,CASSFLDRAHNGYTF,TRBJ1-2,TRBD1,TRBV7-2,-
TGTGCCAGCAGGGTCGGGACAGGCCTCAATCAGCCCCAGCATTTT,CASRVGTGLNQPQHF,TRBJ1-5,TRBD1,TRBV6-5,-
TGTGCCAGCAGCTTAGTAGGGGACTCTGGGGCCAACGTCCTGACTTTC,CASSLVGDSGANVLTF,TRBJ2-6,-,TRBV7-9,once
TGTGCCAGCAGCTTAGTTTTGAGCTCCTACAATGAGCAGTTCTTC,CASSLVLSSYNEQFF,TRBJ2-1,-,TRBV7-9,-
TGTGCCAGCAGCTCCCGGGGGGGCCACTACACCTTC,CASSSRGGHYTF,TRBJ1-2,-,TRBV5-5,-
TGTGCCAGCAGTGACTCCCGGGGGAATCAGCCCCAGCATTTT,CASSDSRGNQPQHF,TRBJ1-5,-,TRBV6-4,-
TGTGCCAGCAGCCTGGGGGTTGTCGGGGGCTCCTATAATTCACCCCTCCACTTT,CASSLGVVGGSYNSPLHF,TRBJ1-6,-,TRBV3-1/TRBV3-2,-
TGCGCCAGCACTTCACCGGACAGGTTTGGTAATTCACCCCTCCACTTT,CASTSPDRFGNSPLHF,TRBJ1-6,TRBD1,TRBV10-1,-
TGCAGCGTTGACAAGGGGTGGAACACTGAAGCTTTCTTT,CSVDKGWNTEAFF,TRBJ1-1,-,TRBV29-1,-
TGTGCCAGCAGTTACCGGTGGTCGAACTACGAGCAGTACTTC,CASSYRWSNYEQYF,TRBJ2-7,-,TRBV6-5,-
TGTGCCAGCAGCCGACAGGGGGCCCATGAAAAACTGTTTTTT,CASSRQGAHEKLFF,TRBJ1-4,TRBD1,TRBV5-6,-
TGTGCCAGCAGCTCAGTCAGGGGGCGGCGGACTGAAGCTTTCTTT,CASSSVRGRRTEAFF,TRBJ1-1,TRBD1,TRBV11-2,once